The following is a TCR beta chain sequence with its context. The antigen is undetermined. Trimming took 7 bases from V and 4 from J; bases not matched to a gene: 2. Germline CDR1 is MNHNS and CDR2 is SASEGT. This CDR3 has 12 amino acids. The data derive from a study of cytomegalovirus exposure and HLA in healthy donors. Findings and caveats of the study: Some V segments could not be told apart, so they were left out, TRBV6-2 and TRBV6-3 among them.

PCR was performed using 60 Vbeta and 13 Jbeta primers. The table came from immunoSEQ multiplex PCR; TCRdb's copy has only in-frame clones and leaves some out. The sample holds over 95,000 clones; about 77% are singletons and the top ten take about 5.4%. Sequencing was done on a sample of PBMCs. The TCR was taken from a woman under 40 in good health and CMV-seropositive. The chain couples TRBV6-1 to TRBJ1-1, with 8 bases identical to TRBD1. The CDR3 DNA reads TGTGCCAGCACAGGGGGCCTCACTGAAGCTTTCTTT. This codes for CASTGGLTEAFF.